Below, 25 T cell receptor beta chains from the same sample are listed, as sequenced in a study of T cells after yellow fever vaccination. Via MiXCR, TCRdb re-called the 5' RACE reads, giving one row per CDR3 protein. The sample consists of 300,000 to 450,000 distinct CDR3 sequences, around 6.5% of them appearing once. The sequencing here drew on PBMCs, taken 5 days after the yellow fever booster vaccination. The source is a man aged 25-45 years who received the YFV17D yellow fever vaccine.

This clonotype has only a few counts. The chain employs TRBV11-1 and TRBJ2-2; 12 bases map to TRBD2. Germline V gene data show CDR1 as SGHAT and CDR2 as FQDESV (reference sequence). CDR3 length equals 18 residues. The junction had 7 bases not matched to a gene; V was cut back by 5 bases and J by 0 bases. The CDR3 loop is CASSRSTSGSANTGELFF. In nucleotides, the CDR3 is TGTGCCAGCAGCCGCTCGACTAGCGGGAGCGCGAACACCGGGGAGCTGTTTTTT. The entire variable domain, with the rest obtained from reference TRBV11-1 and TRBJ2-2, is as follows: EAEVAQSPRYKITEKSQAVAFWCDPISGHATLYWYRQILGQGPELLVQFQDESVVDDSQLPKDRFSAERLKGVDSTLKIQPAELGDSAMYLCASSRSTSGSANTGELFFGEGSRLTVL.

This clonotype was recorded a few times. The J gene is TRBJ2-5, the V gene TRBV19; D gene unclear. This CDR3 contains 15 residues. Looked up from germline, CDR1 is LNHDA and CDR2 is SQIVND (reference sequence). V lost 5 bases, J lost 2 bases, and 15 bases lay in between. The CDR3 region is CASSVWADRQETQYF. CDR3 nucleotides: TGTGCCAGTAGTGTTTGGGCGGACCGACAAGAGACCCAGTACTTC. Full variable domain (outside the CDR3, taken from reference TRBV19 and TRBJ2-5): DGGITQSPKYLFRKEGQNVTLSCEQNLNHDAMYWYRQDPGQGLRLIYYSQIVNDFQKGDIAEGYSVSREKKESFPLTVTSAQKNPTAFYLCASSVWADRQETQYFGPGTRLLVL.

This clonotype came up many times. The V and J genes are TRBV28 and TRBJ2-3; no definite D call. The V end lost 5 bases, the J end lost 8 bases, and 17 bases lay between the germline ends. The germline V gene encodes CDR1 MDHEN and CDR2 SYDVKM. The CDR3 has 14 residues. CDR3 DNA sequence: TGTGCCAGCAGTGACTCGGGTGGGTTTGGTACGCAGTATTTT. As protein: CASSDSGGFGTQYF.

This clonotype was seen many times. V is TRBV15 and J is TRBJ2-7; tentative D call: TRBD1 (5 bases). Per germline, CDR1 LNHNV and CDR2 YYDKDF (reference sequence). V gave up 0 bases and J gave up 3 bases, with 15 bases separating them. The CDR3 has 16 amino acids. CDR3 nucleotides: TGTGCCACCAGCAGAGATCAGGGCTTACTATACTACGAGCAGTACTTC. It is translated as CATSRDQGLLYYEQYF. Looking up the rest from reference TRBV15 and TRBJ2-7 gives the full variable domain: DAMVIQNPRYQVTQFGKPVTLSCSQTLNHNVMYWYQQKSSQAPKLLFHYYDKDFNNEADTPDNFQSRRPNTSFCFLDIRSPGLGDTAMYLCATSRDQGLLYYEQYFGPGTRLTVT.

The chain recombines TRBV12-3 or TRBV12-4 with TRBJ2-7; D might be TRBD1 (5 bases). Between the trimmed V and J ends, which lost 4 bases and 3 bases, there was a span of 7 bases. CDR3 size: 12 residues. The CDR3 nucleotides are TGTGCCAGCAGTTCCAGGGTCTACGAGCAGTACTTC. Protein sequence: CASSSRVYEQYF.

A few counts support this clonotype. The V and J genes are TRBV7-9 and TRBJ2-2; possible D gene TRBD2, 5 bases. Trimming stripped 4 bases from V and 2 bases from J, with 11 bases between. This CDR3 is 15 amino acids long. The germline CDR1 and CDR2 sequences are SEHNR and FQNEAQ (reference sequence). This CDR3 is CASSSFGLNTGELFF. Written as DNA, the CDR3 is TGTGCCAGCAGCTCATTCGGACTTAACACCGGGGAGCTGTTTTTT. The variable domain in full, completed from reference TRBV7-9 and TRBJ2-2, reads DTGVSQNPRHKITKRGQNVTFRCDPISEHNRLYWYRQTLGQGPEFLTYFQNEAQLEKSRLLSDRFSAERPKGSFSTLEIQRTEQGDSAMYLCASSSFGLNTGELFFGEGSRLTVL.

V is TRBV7-2 and J is TRBJ2-1; D remains ambiguous. Trimming left V 5 bases short and J 10 bases short, with 18 bases between. From germline, CDR1 is SGHTA and CDR2 FQGNSA. The CDR3 is 14 amino acids. CDR3 in DNA: TGTGCCAGCAGCCAATCGGCGACGGGTCGGGAGCAGTTCTTC. Residues: CASSQSATGREQFF. Based on the CDR3 plus reference TRBV7-2 and TRBJ2-1, the full variable domain is GAGVSQSPSNKVTEKGKDVELRCDPISGHTALYWYRQSLGQGLEFLIYFQGNSAPDKSGLPSDRFSAERTGGSVSTLTIQRTQQEDSAVYLCASSQSATGREQFFGPGTRLTVL.

This clonotype appeared many times. V gene TRBV20-1 combines with J gene TRBJ2-1; D is possibly TRBD1 or TRBD2 (5 bases each). Trimming left V 6 bases short and J 9 bases short, with 15 bases between. The CDR3 is 12 amino acids. Per the germline V gene, CDR1 is DFQATT and CDR2 is SNEGSKA (reference sequence). The CDR3 reads CSARYGAGEQFF. In nucleotides, the CDR3 is TGCAGTGCCAGATACGGGGCGGGTGAGCAGTTCTTC.

This clonotype was seen only a few times. The chain uses TRBV29-1 and TRBJ1-2, with 7 bases lining up with TRBD1. The germline V gene encodes CDR1 SQVTM and CDR2 ANQGSEA. The CDR3 runs 12 residues. V dropped 6 bases and J dropped 4; count of bases not matched to a gene: 5. The CDR3 DNA reads as TGCAGCGTCCGGGACAGATTCTATGGCTACACCTTC. Protein sequence: CSVRDRFYGYTF. The full variable domain, completed using reference TRBV29-1 and TRBJ1-2, is SAVISQKPSRDICQRGTSLTIQCQVDSQVTMMFWYRQQPGQSLTLIATANQGSEATYESGFVIDKFPISRPNLTFSTLTVSNMSPEDSSIYLCSVRDRFYGYTFGSGTRLTVV.

In its sample, this clonotype was seen many times. The gene calls are TRBV4-3 and TRBJ2-5; weak D call: TRBD2 (5 bases). The CDR3 is 15 residues long. Germline values: CDR1 LGHNA, CDR2 YSLEER. The V end was cut by 0 bases, the J end by 7 bases, with 15 bases between. CDR3 sequence reads: CASSQDRGVRGTQYF. The CDR3 coding sequence is TGCGCCAGCAGCCAAGATCGGGGAGTTCGGGGGACCCAGTACTTC.

In this sample, this clonotype turned up many times. V gene TRBV5-1 combines with J gene TRBJ2-3; no definite D call. Trimming removed 4 bases at V and 2 bases at J, with 8 bases between. This CDR3 is 13 amino acids long. CDR1 is SGHRS and CDR2 is YFSETQ in the germline V gene. This CDR3 reads CASSASFTDTQYF. CDR3 DNA sequence: TGCGCCAGCAGCGCGTCCTTCACAGATACGCAGTATTTT.

In its sample, this clonotype was seen a few times. The V gene is TRBV20-1, the J gene TRBJ2-7; 7 positions match TRBD1. The CDR3 extends over 14 amino acids. CDR1 and CDR2 (germline): DFQATT, SNEGSKA (reference sequence). V lost 0 bases and J lost 5; bases outside the gene matches: 7. This chain's CDR3 is CSARDPYRGHEQYF. In DNA form, the CDR3 reads TGCAGTGCTAGAGATCCCTACAGGGGCCACGAGCAGTACTTC.

This clonotype came up a few times. The chain joins TRBV4-3 to TRBJ2-3, with 9 nucleotides matching TRBD2. Germline V gene lookup returns CDR1 LGHNA and CDR2 YSLEER. This CDR3 has 17 amino acids. V trimming: 1 base; J trimming: 4 bases; junction bases outside the gene matches: 9. The CDR3, as DNA: TGCGCCAGCAGCCAAGGCTTTAGCGGGAGTGGTGCAGATACGCAGTATTTT. It translates to CASSQGFSGSGADTQYF.

This clonotype was counted at least ten times. The chain employs TRBV7-2 and TRBJ2-5; 9 bases line up with TRBD1. V dropped 5 bases and J dropped 2; count of bases not matched to a gene: 6. The CDR3 totals 15 residues. Germline values: CDR1 SGHTA, CDR2 FQGNSA. CDR3 bases: TGTGCCAGCAGCCTCGCGGGACAGGGACAAGAGACCCAGTACTTC. Residues: CASSLAGQGQETQYF.

This clonotype occurred a few times. The CDR3 DNA is TGTGCCACGGGACAGGGCCCTGAAAAACTGTTTTTT. Protein sequence: CATGQGPEKLFF. The gene calls are TRBV7-2 and TRBJ1-4; 9 bases match TRBD1. The CDR3 covers 12 residues. V trimming: 10 bases; J trimming: 7 bases; junction bases outside the gene matches: 4. Germline CDR1 is SGHTA and CDR2 is FQGNSA.

This clonotype has a count of ten or more. The V call is TRBV7-9, the J call TRBJ2-2; TRBD1 or TRBD2 may be the D gene (5 bases each). V was cut by 2 bases and J by 3 bases, with 16 bases left in between. The germline V gene encodes CDR1 SEHNR and CDR2 FQNEAQ (reference sequence). The CDR3 covers 17 residues. Here the CDR3 reads CASSLLPGRNYTGELFF. In DNA, the CDR3 is TGTGCCAGCAGCTTATTACCGGGGCGAAACTACACCGGGGAGCTGTTTTTT. The complete variable domain, with remaining parts taken from reference TRBV7-9 and TRBJ2-2, reads DTGVSQNPRHKITKRGQNVTFRCDPISEHNRLYWYRQTLGQGPEFLTYFQNEAQLEKSRLLSDRFSAERPKGSFSTLEIQRTEQGDSAMYLCASSLLPGRNYTGELFFGEGSRLTVL.

This clonotype was counted many times. The chain is built from TRBV7-2 and TRBJ2-5; 7 positions match TRBD1. V shed 5 bases and J 4 bases; nucleotides not matched to a gene: 4. This CDR3 spans 13 amino acids. Germline CDR1 is SGHTA and CDR2 is FQGNSA. The CDR3 sequence is CASSPTGRETQYF. The CDR3 region has the DNA TGTGCCAGCAGCCCGACAGGGAGAGAGACCCAGTACTTC. The full variable domain, with the rest looked up from reference TRBV7-2 and TRBJ2-5, is GAGVSQSPSNKVTEKGKDVELRCDPISGHTALYWYRQSLGQGLEFLIYFQGNSAPDKSGLPSDRFSAERTGGSVSTLTIQRTQQEDSAVYLCASSPTGRETQYFGPGTRLLVL.

Only a few counts were recorded for this clonotype. V and J are TRBV7-2 and TRBJ2-4; D call uncertain. The ends were cut back, 4 bases at V and 0 bases at J, with 7 bases in the middle. Germline CDR1 reads SGHTA; CDR2 reads FQGNSA. CDR3 length: 14 residues. This chain's CDR3 is CASSSTLAKNIQYF. DNA for the CDR3: TGTGCCAGCAGCTCCACCCTAGCCAAAAACATTCAGTACTTC.

The V gene is TRBV4-2, the J gene TRBJ2-2, with 10 nucleotides matching TRBD2. CDR1 and CDR2 (germline): LGHNA, YNFKEQ. The CDR3 covers 16 residues. V dropped 6 bases and J dropped 3; count of bases not matched to a gene: 7. CDR3 coding DNA: TGTGCCAGCAGAGATAGCGGGAGGACGGACACCGGGGAGCTGTTTTTT. Protein: CASRDSGRTDTGELFF.

There are many counts of this clonotype. CDR3 sequence reads: CASSLAPTSGSLNEQFF. As DNA, the CDR3 is TGCGCCAGCAGCTTGGCCCCGACTAGCGGGAGTCTCAATGAGCAGTTCTTC. The V call is TRBV5-1, the J call TRBJ2-1, with 12 bases identical to TRBD2. V dropped 0 bases and J dropped 6; count of bases not matched to a gene: 7. Germline CDR1 reads SGHRS; CDR2 reads YFSETQ. This CDR3 is 17 amino acids long. The variable domain in full, completed from reference TRBV5-1 and TRBJ2-1, reads KAGVTQTPRYLIKTRGQQVTLSCSPISGHRSVSWYQQTPGQGLQFLFEYFSETQRNKGNFPGRFSGRQFSNSRSEMNVSTLELGDSALYLCASSLAPTSGSLNEQFFGPGTRLTVL.

This clonotype has a count of ten or more. V gene TRBV11-2 combines with J gene TRBJ2-1, with D perhaps assigned TRBD1 or TRBD2 (5 bases each). The CDR3 consists of 14 residues. The V and J ends lost 4 bases and 9 bases respectively, with 16 bases between them. The germline V gene has CDR1 SGHAT and CDR2 FQNNGV. The CDR3 reads CASSYRDHLGEQFF. The CDR3 DNA reads as TGTGCCAGCAGCTACCGGGACCATCTTGGTGAGCAGTTCTTC.

This clonotype occurred many times. This sequence joins TRBV7-8 and TRBJ2-7; 13 positions agree with TRBD2. The CDR3 covers 20 residues. J lost 0 bases, V lost 3 bases, and 14 bases had no gene match. The V gene's germline CDR1 is SGHVS and CDR2 FQNEAQ. This chain's CDR3 is CASSFFGGTSGIRSSYEQYF. CDR3 nucleotides: TGTGCCAGCAGCTTCTTCGGGGGGACTAGCGGGATCAGGAGCTCCTACGAGCAGTACTTC.

The rearrangement uses TRBV19 and TRBJ2-5, with D unclear. This CDR3 is built from 13 residues. In germline, CDR1 is LNHDA, CDR2 SQIVND (reference sequence). V lost 3 bases, J lost 5 bases, and 10 bases lay in between. CDR3 bases: TGTGCCAGTAGTATGGCAGTGGGGGAGACCCAGTACTTC. It translates to CASSMAVGETQYF.

This clonotype showed up many times. This rearrangement joins TRBV5-1 to TRBJ2-7; the D gene is possibly TRBD1 (5 bases). The CDR3 is made up of 15 amino acids. Germline-derived CDR1 and CDR2 are SGHRS and YFSETQ. Trimming removed 7 bases at V and 6 bases at J, with 23 bases between. The CDR3 DNA reads as TGCGCCAGCCTCCCCCAGGGTGGGATTGATGGCGAGCAGTACTTC. It encodes CASLPQGGIDGEQYF.

This clonotype was detected ten times or more. The chain is built from TRBV14 and TRBJ2-7, with D maybe TRBD1 (5 bases). In germline, CDR1 is SGHDN, CDR2 FVKESK. The V end was cut by 0 bases, the J end by 5 bases, with 11 bases between. The CDR3 has 14 residues. CDR3: CASSQDPEGDEQYF. The CDR3, as DNA: TGTGCCAGCAGCCAAGATCCAGAAGGGGACGAGCAGTACTTC.